The 10 T cell receptor beta chains given below trace back to one sample, sequenced in a study of CD8 T cells in Susac syndrome. With random hexamers, roughly 0.5 to 1 ug RNA was reverse transcribed. TCRdb re-called the immunoSEQ multiplex PCR reads through MiXCR, storing one row per CDR3 protein. The table lists 110,000 to 150,000 distinct CDR3 sequences, around 95% of them singletons. The sequenced sample consisted of CD4+ T cells from PBMCs. These TCRs come from a human donor with Susac syndrome.

This rearrangement joins TRBV29-1 to TRBJ1-2; D not certain. This CDR3 is 11 amino acids long. Trimming removed 4 bases from V and 2 bases from J, with 5 bases in between. Germline V gene lookup returns CDR1 SQVTM and CDR2 ANQGSEA. The CDR3 region is CSVATNYGYTF. Written as DNA, the CDR3 is TGCAGCGTTGCGACCAACTATGGCTACACCTTC.

V is TRBV25-1 and J is TRBJ2-7; the D is unclear. Germline assignment: CDR1 MGHDK and CDR2 SYGVNS. The CDR3 has 14 amino acids. Trimming removed 3 bases from V and 2 bases from J, with 11 bases in between. CDR3 in amino acids: CASSDVHSTYEQYF. The CDR3 DNA reads as TGTGCCAGCAGTGATGTACACTCAACCTACGAGCAGTACTTC.

This chain uses TRBV11-2 with TRBJ2-5, with D unresolved. The length of the CDR3 is 13 residues. V shed 1 base and J shed 5 bases, with 8 bases lying between them. CDR1 SGHAT and CDR2 FQNNGV come from the germline V gene. The CDR3 DNA reads TGTGCCAGCAGCTTAGGTCGAGAGGAGACCCAGTACTTC. This encodes CASSLGREETQYF.

The chain uses TRBV15 and TRBJ2-7, with 7 bases aligning to TRBD1. The J segment lost 6 bases and the V segment lost 3 bases, leaving 11 bases of the junction unmatched. The CDR3 covers 15 residues. Germline V gives CDR1 LNHNV, CDR2 YYDKDF (reference sequence). For the CDR3, the DNA is TGTGCCACCAGCAGCTTCCGGGACAGTAAGGGCGAGCAGTACTTC. It translates to CATSSFRDSKGEQYF.

The chain links TRBV4-1 to TRBJ1-1, with D perhaps TRBD1 (5 bases). V dropped 4 bases and J dropped 3 bases, with 12 bases sitting between them. This CDR3 contains 14 residues. Germline V gene sequence: CDR1 MGHRA, CDR2 YSYEKL. The DNA of the CDR3 is TGCGCCAGCAGCCGAGTTCCGGGGGACACTGAAGCTTTCTTT. Protein product: CASSRVPGDTEAFF.

V usage is TRBV20-1 and J usage is TRBJ1-2; 8 bases match TRBD1. CDR1 DFQATT and CDR2 SNEGSKA come from the germline V gene (reference sequence). This CDR3 has 12 residues. With 5 bases clipped from V and 8 bases from J, the junction kept 7 bases outside the gene matches. This CDR3 is CSAQGAQGGYTF. CDR3 DNA: TGCAGTGCTCAGGGGGCTCAGGGGGGCTACACCTTC.

This sequence joins TRBV29-1 and TRBJ1-4, with D possibly TRBD1 on 5 matching bases. The CDR3 is 13 residues long. V shed 4 bases and J shed 8 bases, with 14 bases lying between them. Germline CDR1 SQVTM, CDR2 ANQGSEA. The DNA for the CDR3 is TGCAGCGTTGTAGGGACCGTCGGAGAAAAACTGTTTTTT. It is translated as CSVVGTVGEKLFF.

The genes are TRBV10-3 and TRBJ2-1; TRBD2 matches at 10 bases. The germline CDR1 and CDR2 sequences are ENHRY and SYGVKD. This CDR3 spans 14 amino acids. The ends lost 7 bases at V and 8 bases at J; junction bases unmatched: 8. The CDR3 loop reads CAIKAASGSHEQFF. Written as DNA, the CDR3 is TGTGCCATCAAGGCGGCTAGCGGGAGCCATGAGCAGTTCTTC.

V usage is TRBV28 and J usage is TRBJ2-7; 7 nucleotides match TRBD1. The CDR3 is made up of 11 amino acids. V shed 7 bases and J 3 bases; nucleotides not matched to a gene: 0. Germline lookup yields CDR1 MDHEN and CDR2 SYDVKM. The CDR3 spells CASTGGYEQYF. CDR3 in DNA: TGTGCCAGCACAGGGGGCTACGAGCAGTACTTC.

The chain carries TRBV25-1 and TRBJ2-5, with D unclear. This CDR3 is built from 12 residues. Per the germline V gene, CDR1 is MGHDK and CDR2 is SYGVNS. V was pared by 2 bases and J by 3 bases, with 4 bases between. The chain's CDR3 is CASSEPEETQYF. CDR3 sequence (DNA): TGTGCCAGCAGTGAACCGGAAGAGACCCAGTACTTC. Supplemented by reference TRBV25-1 and TRBJ2-5, the full variable domain reads EADIYQTPRYLVIGTGKKITLECSQTMGHDKMYWYQQDPGMELHLIHYSYGVNSTEKGDLSSESTVSRIRTEHFPLTLESARPSHTSQYLCASSEPEETQYFGPGTRLLVL.